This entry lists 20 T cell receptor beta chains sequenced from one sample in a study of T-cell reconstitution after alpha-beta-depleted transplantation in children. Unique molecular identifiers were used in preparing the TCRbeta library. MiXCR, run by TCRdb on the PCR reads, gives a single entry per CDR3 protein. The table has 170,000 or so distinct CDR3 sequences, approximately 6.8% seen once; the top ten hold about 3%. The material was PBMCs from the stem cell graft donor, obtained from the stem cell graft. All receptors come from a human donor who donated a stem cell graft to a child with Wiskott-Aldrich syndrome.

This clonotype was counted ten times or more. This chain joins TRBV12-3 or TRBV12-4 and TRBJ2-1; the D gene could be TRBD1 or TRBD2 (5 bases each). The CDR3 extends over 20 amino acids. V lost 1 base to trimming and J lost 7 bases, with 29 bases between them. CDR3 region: CASSLVWLGRVGLTENEQFF. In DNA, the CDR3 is TGTGCCAGCAGTTTAGTCTGGTTGGGGCGGGTCGGTCTGACGGAAAATGAGCAGTTCTTC.

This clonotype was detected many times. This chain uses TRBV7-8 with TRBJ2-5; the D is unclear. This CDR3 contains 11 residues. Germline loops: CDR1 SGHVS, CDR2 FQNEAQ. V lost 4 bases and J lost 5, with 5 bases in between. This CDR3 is CASSSLETQYF. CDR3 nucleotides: TGTGCCAGCAGCTCCCTGGAGACCCAGTACTTC.

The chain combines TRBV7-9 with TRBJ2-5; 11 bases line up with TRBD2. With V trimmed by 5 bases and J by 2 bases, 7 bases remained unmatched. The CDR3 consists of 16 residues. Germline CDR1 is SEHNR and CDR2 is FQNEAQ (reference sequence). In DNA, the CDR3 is TGTGCCAGCAGCCGTCCGGGACTAGCGGCTCAAGAGACCCAGTACTTC. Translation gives CASSRPGLAAQETQYF.

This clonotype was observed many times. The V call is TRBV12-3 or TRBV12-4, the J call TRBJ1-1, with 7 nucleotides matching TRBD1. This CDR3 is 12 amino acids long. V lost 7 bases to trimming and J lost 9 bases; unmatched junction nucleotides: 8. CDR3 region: CASTYPGQKAFF. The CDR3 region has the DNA TGTGCCAGCACTTACCCGGGACAGAAAGCTTTCTTT.

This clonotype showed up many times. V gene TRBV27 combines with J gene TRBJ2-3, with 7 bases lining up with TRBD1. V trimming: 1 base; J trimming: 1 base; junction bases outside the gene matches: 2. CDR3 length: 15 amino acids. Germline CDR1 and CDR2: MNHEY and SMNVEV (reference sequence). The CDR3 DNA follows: TGTGCCAGCAGTTTATTAACAGGGGGCACAGATACGCAGTATTTT. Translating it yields CASSLLTGGTDTQYF.

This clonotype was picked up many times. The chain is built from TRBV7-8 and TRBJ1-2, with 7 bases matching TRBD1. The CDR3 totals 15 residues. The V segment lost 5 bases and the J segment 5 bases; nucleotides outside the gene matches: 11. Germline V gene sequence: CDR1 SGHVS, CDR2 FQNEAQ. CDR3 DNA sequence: TGTGCCAGCAGCCCGGACAGGAGACTTTCTTATGGCTACACCTTC. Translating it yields CASSPDRRLSYGYTF. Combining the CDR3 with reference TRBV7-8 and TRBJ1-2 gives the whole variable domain GAGVSQSPRYKVAKRGQDVALRCDPISGHVSLFWYQQALGQGPEFLTYFQNEAQLDKSGLPSDRFFAERPEGSVSTLKIQRTQQEDSAVYLCASSPDRRLSYGYTFGSGTRLTVV.

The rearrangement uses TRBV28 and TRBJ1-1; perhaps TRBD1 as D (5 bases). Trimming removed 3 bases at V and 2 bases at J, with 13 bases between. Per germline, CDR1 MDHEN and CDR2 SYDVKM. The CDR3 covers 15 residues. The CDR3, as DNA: TGTGCCAGCAGTTTTCCCCCAGGGAAAAACACTGAAGCTTTCTTT. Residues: CASSFPPGKNTEAFF. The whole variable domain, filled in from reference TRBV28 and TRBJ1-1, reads DVKVTQSSRYLVKRTGEKVFLECVQDMDHENMFWYRQDPGLGLRLIYFSYDVKMKEKGDIPEGYSVSREKKERFSLILESASTNQTSMYLCASSFPPGKNTEAFFGQGTRLTVV.

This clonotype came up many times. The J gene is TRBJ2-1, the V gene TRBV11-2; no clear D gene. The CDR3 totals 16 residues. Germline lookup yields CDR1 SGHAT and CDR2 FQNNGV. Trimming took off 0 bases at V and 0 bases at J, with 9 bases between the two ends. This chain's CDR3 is CASSLEHSSSYNEQFF. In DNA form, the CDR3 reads TGTGCCAGCAGCTTAGAACACTCGAGCTCCTACAATGAGCAGTTCTTC.

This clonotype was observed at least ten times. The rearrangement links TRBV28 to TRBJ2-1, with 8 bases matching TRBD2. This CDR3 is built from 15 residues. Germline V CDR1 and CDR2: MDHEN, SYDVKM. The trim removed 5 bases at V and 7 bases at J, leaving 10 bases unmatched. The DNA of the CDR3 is TGTGCCAGCAGTGGGGAGCGGGAGATGCGGAATGAGCAGTTCTTC. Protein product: CASSGEREMRNEQFF.

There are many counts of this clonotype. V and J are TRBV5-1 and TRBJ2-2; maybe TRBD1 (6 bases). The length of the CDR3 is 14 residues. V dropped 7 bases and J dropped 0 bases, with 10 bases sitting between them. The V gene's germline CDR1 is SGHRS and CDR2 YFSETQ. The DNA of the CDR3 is TGCGCCAGCTCCGGGACACCGAACACCGGGGAGCTGTTTTTT. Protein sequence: CASSGTPNTGELFF.

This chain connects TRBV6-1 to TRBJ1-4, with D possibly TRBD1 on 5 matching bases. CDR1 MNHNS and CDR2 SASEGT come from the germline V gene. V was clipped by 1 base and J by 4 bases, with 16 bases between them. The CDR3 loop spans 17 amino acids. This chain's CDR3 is CASSEGDGRDFNEKLFF. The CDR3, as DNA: TGTGCCAGCAGTGAAGGAGACGGCCGGGACTTTAATGAAAAACTGTTTTTT.

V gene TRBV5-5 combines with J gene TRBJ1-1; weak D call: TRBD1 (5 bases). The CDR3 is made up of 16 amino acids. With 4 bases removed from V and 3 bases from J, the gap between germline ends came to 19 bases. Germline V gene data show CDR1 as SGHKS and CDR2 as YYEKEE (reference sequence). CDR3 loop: CASSGSVQGWDTEAFF. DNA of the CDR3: TGTGCCAGCAGCGGGAGCGTTCAGGGTTGGGACACTGAAGCTTTCTTT.

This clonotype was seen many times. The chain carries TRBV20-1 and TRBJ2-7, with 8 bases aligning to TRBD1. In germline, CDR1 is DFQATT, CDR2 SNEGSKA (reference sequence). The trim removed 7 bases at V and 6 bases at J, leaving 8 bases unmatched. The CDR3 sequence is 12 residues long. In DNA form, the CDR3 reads TGCAGTGTTTTGGACAGGGCTGGCGAGCAGTACTTC. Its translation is CSVLDRAGEQYF.

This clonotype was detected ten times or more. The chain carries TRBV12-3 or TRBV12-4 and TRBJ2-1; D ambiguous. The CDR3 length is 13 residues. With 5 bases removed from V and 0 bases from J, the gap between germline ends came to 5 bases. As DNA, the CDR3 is TGTGCCAGCAGTATCGGCTCCTACAATGAGCAGTTCTTC. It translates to CASSIGSYNEQFF.

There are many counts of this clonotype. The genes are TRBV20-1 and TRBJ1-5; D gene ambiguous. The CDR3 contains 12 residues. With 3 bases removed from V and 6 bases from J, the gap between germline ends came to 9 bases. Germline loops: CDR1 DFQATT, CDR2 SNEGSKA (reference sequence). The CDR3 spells CSASSGTQPQHF. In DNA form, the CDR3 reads TGCAGTGCTAGTTCAGGTACTCAGCCCCAGCATTTT.

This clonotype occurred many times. The CDR3 sequence is CASSTDSWNTEAFF. The CDR3, as DNA: TGTGCCAGTAGTACGGACTCATGGAACACTGAAGCTTTCTTT. The chain combines TRBV19 with TRBJ1-1; D remains ambiguous. Germline V CDR1 and CDR2: LNHDA, SQIVND (reference sequence). V lost 4 bases to trimming and J lost 1 base, with 10 bases between them. The CDR3 loop spans 14 amino acids.

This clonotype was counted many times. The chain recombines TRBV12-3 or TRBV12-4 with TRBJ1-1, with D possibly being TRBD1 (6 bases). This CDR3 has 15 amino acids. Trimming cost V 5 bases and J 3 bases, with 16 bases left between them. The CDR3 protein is CASSRGGDLDTEAFF. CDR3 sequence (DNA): TGTGCCAGCAGTCGAGGGGGGGACCTCGACACTGAAGCTTTCTTT.

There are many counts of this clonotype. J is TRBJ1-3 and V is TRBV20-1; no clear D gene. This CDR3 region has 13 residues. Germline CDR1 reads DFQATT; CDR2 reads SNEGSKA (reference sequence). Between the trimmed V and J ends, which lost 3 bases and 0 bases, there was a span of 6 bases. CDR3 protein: CSASWSSGNTIYF. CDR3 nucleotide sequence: TGCAGTGCTAGTTGGAGCTCTGGAAACACCATATATTTT.

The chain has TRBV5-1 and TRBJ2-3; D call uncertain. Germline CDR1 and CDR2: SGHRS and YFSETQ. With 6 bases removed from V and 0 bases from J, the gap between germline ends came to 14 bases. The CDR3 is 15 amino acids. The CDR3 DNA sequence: TGCGCCAGCACCTCGCTTGGGGTTAGCACAGATACGCAGTATTTT. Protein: CASTSLGVSTDTQYF.

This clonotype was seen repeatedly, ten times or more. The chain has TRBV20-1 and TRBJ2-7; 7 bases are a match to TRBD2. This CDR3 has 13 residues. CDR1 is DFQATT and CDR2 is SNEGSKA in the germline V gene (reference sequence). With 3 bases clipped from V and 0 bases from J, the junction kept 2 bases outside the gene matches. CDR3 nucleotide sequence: TGCAGTGCTAGCGGGAGGAGCTCCTACGAGCAGTACTTC. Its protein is CSASGRSSYEQYF.